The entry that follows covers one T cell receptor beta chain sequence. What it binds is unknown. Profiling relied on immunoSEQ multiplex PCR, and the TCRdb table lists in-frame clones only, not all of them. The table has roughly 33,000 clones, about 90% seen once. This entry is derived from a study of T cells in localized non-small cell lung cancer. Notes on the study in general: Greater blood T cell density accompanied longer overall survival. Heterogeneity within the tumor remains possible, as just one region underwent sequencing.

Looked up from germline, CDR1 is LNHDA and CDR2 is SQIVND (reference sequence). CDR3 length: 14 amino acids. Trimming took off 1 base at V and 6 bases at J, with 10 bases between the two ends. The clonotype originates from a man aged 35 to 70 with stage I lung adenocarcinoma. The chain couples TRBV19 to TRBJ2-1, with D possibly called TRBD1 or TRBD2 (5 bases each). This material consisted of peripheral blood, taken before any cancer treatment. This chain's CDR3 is CASSIVSGRNEQFF. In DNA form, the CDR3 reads TGTGCCAGTAGTATAGTATCGGGGCGCAATGAGCAGTTCTTC.